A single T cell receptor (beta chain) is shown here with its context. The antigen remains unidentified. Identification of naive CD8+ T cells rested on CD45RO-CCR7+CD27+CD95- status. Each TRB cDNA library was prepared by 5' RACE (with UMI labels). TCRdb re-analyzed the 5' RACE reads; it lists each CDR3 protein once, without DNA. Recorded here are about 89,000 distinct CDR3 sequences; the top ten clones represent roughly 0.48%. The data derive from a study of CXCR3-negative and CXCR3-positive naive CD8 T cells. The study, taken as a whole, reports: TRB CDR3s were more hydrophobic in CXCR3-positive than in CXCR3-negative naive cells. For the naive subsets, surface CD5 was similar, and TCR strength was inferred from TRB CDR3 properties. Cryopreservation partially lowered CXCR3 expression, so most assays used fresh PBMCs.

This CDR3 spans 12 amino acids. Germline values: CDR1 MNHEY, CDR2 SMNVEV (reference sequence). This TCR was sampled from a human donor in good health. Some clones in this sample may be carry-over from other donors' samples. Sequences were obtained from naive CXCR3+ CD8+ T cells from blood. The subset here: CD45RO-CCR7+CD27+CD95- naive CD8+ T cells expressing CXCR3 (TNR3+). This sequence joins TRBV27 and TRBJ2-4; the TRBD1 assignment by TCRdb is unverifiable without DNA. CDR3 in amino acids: CASRSGAGIQYF.